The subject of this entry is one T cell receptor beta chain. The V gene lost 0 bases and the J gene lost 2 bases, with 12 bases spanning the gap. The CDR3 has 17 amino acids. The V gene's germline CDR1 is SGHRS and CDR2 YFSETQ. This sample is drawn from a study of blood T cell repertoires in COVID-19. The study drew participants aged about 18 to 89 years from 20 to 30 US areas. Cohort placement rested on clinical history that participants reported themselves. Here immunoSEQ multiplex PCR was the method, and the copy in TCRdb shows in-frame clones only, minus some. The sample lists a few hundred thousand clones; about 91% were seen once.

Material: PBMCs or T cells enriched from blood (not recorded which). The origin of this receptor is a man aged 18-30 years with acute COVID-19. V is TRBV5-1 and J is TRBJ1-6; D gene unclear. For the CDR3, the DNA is TGCGCCAGCAGCTTGGAGGCGGTTATGACCTATAATTCACCCCTCCACTTT. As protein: CASSLEAVMTYNSPLHF.